This is a list of T cell receptor beta chains from one sample in a study of human T cells and chemical hapten exposure. TCRdb passed the RACE reads through MiXCR, listing each CDR3 protein once. The top ten clones hold approximately 2.3% of a sample with 380,000 or so distinct CDR3 sequences, nearly 5% of them seen once. Sequenced material: whole blood, taken in connection with sensitization to the hapten diphenylcyclopropenone (DPC). All receptors come from a woman between 50 and 59 years old with alopecia areata. Some clones in this sample may be carry-over from other donors' samples. CDR3s include the opening cysteine and the closing phenylalanine or tryptophan.

TRBV6-5,CASRTGGRNSPLHF
TRBV29-1,CSVSGGDGNQPQHF
TRBV7-8,CASSPVVRGGNTIYF
TRBV10-3,CAISEEASSYNEQFF
TRBV29-1,CSVGAPGGTEAFF
TRBV18,CASSPRQGFGHQPQHF
TRBV28,CASSPVGGNNQPQHF
TRBV28,CASSLGGIANYGYTF
TRBV28,CASRASGGPETQYF
TRBV5-5,CASSLDGSSYNEQFF
TRBV12-3/TRBV12-4,CASSSDQGRDTQYF
TRBV4-3,CASSHSDRTNNEQFF
TRBV15,CATSRGTSGRNEQFF
TRBV5-1,CASSLAGEAFF
TRBV5-1,CASSFVAGNTEAFF
TRBV21-1,CASSVGRMQRSPLHF
TRBV7-8,CASSASRQGNTEAFF
TRBV6-1,CASSEVPQGIMSNQPQHF
TRBV20-1,CSAGKTGGDTEAFF
TRBV28,CASSFQLLVYEQYF
TRBV7-9,CATDPGGREDTQYF
TRBV2,CASLHRDNYGYTF
TRBV28,CASRPASDRTQYF
TRBV20-1,CSARDAAPEQFF
TRBV5-1,CASSLQGQLNTEAFF
TRBV20-1,CSARGPASSGNTIYF
TRBV27,CAAPSVGQPQHF
TRBV4-3,CASSQGPAGGGQETQYF
TRBV5-6,CASSLAYPTGASYEQYF
TRBV5-1,CASSLGLGSSYNEQFF
TRBV2,CASSAGKTGANVLTF
TRBV29-1,CSVLNNSPLHF
TRBV18,CASSPGQRNYGYTF
TRBV7-9,CASSTDRGNQPQHF
TRBV4-2,CASSLSAASVNNEQFF
TRBV12-3/TRBV12-4,CASSFGGPGYNEQFF
TRBV6-2/TRBV6-3,CASSSINEKLFF
TRBV24-1,CATSGAGDYNEQFF
TRBV6-2/TRBV6-3,CASSYGGGENTEAFF
TRBV20-1,CSANRGLEEQYF
TRBV7-7,CASSPGQGIYNEQFF
TRBV12-3/TRBV12-4,CASSPRLESYGYTF
TRBV29-1,CSAVGLSSYEQYF